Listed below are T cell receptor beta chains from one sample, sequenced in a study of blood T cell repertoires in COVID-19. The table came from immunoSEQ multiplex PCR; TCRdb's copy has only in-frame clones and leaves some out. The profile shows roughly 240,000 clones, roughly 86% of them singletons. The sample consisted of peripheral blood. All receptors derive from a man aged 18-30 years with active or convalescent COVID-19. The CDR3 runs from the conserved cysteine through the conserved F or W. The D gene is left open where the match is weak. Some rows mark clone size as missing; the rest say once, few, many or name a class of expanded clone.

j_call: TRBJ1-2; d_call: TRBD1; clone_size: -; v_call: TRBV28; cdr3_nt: TGTGCCAGCAGTCCCCCACGGGGGACAGGGGTTGGCTACACCTTC; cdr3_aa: CASSPPRGTGVGYTF
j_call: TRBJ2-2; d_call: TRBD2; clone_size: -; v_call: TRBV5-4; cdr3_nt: TGTGCCAGCAGCGCGCTTAGCGGGGGGGCACACGGGGAGCTGTTTTTT; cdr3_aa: CASSALSGGAHGELFF
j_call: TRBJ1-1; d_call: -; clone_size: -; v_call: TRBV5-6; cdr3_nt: TGTGCCAGCAGCTTGCCAGGACAGTCGAGAAGAAGTGAAGCTTTCTTT; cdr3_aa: CASSLPGQSRRSEAFF
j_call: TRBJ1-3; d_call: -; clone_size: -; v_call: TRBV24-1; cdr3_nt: TGTGCCACCCAAGCGGCGACCTCGGGCTCTGGAAACACCATATATTTT; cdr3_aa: CATQAATSGSGNTIYF
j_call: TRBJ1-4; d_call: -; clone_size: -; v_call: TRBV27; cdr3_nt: TGTGCCAGCAGTCCCACTTATTCCAATGAAAAACTGTTTTTT; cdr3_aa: CASSPTYSNEKLFF
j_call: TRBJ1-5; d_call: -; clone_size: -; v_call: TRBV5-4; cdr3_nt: TGTGCCAGCAGCATCGCAGGGAACAATCAGCCCCAGCATTTT; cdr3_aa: CASSIAGNNQPQHF
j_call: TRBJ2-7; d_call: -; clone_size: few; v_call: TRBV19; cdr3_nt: TGTGCCAGTAGTTTAGGGGGGAGGAGTCGTGACGAGCAGTACTTC; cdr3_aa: CASSLGGRSRDEQYF
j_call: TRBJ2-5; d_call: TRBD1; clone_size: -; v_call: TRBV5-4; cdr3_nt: TGTGCCAGCAGCTTGGTGGACAGGGAAGAGACCCAGTACTTC; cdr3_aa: CASSLVDREETQYF
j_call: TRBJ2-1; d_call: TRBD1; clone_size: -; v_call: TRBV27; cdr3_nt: TGTGCCAGCAGGACCGGGACAGGGATTAAGCAGTTCTTC; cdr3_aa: CASRTGTGIKQFF
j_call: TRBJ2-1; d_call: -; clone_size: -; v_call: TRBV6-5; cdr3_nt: TGTGCCAGCAGATCCCCCCGACTCCCTTACAATGAGCAGTTCTTC; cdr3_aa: CASRSPRLPYNEQFF
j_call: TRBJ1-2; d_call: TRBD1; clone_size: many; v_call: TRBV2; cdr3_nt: TGTGCCAGCAGTCGACTGGACAGGGTGAATGGCTATGGCTACACCTTC; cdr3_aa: CASSRLDRVNGYGYTF
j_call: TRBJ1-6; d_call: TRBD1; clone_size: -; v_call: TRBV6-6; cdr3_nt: TGTGCCAGCAGTAACCGACAGGGACTTAATTCACCCCTCCACTTT; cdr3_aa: CASSNRQGLNSPLHF
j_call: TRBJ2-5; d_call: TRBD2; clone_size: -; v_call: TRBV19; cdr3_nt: TGTGCCAGTAGTATTGGTCTAGCGGGACTGGAGACCCAGTACTTC; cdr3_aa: CASSIGLAGLETQYF
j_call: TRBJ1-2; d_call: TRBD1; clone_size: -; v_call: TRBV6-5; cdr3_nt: TGTGCCAGCAGTTACTCGGGACAGGGGGACTATGGCTACACCTTC; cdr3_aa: CASSYSGQGDYGYTF
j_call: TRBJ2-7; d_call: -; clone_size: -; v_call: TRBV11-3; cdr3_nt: TGTGCCAGCAGCTTAGAGGTAGGGGCGACCACCCGCTCCTACGAGCAGTACTTC; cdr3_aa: CASSLEVGATTRSYEQYF
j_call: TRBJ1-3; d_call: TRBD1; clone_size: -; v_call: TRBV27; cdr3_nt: TGTGCCAGTCGAAAAAACCGGTCGGGACAGGGTGGAAACACCATATATTTT; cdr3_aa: CASRKNRSGQGGNTIYF
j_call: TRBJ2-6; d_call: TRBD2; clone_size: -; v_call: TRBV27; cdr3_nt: TGTGCCAGCAGTCCACCCCCCTTAGCGGGCTTGTCCTCTGGGGCCAACGTCCTGACTTTC; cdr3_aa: CASSPPPLAGLSSGANVLTF
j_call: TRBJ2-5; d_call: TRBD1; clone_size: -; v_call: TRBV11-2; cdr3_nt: TGTGCCAGCAGCTCGACAGGGCGGGAGACCCAGTACTTC; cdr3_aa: CASSSTGRETQYF
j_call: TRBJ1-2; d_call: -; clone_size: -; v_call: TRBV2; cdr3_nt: TGTGCCAGCAGTGAATCAGGTCTTGCCTCCTATGGCTACACCTTC; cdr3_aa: CASSESGLASYGYTF
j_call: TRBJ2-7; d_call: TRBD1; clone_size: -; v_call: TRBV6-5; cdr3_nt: TGTGCCAGCAGCCCCCCGACAGGGGCCGAGCAGTACTTC; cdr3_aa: CASSPPTGAEQYF
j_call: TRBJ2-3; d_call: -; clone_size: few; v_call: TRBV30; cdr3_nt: TGTGCCTGGAGTAAAGGGGGAAGCACAGATACGCAGTATTTT; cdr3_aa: CAWSKGGSTDTQYF